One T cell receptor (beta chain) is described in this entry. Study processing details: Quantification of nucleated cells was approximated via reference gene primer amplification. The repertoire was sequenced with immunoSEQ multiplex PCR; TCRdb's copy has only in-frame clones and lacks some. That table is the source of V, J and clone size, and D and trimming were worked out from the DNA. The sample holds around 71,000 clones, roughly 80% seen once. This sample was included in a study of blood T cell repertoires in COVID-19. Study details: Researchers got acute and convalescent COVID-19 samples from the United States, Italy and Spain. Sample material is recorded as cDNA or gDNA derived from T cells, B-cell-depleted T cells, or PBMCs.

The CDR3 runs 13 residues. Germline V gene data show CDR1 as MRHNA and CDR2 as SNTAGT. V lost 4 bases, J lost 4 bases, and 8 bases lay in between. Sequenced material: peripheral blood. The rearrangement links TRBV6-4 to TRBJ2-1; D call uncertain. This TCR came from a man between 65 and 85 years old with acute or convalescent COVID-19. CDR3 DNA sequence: TGTGCCAGCAGTGTGGAGCTTTACAATGAGCAGTTCTTC. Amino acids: CASSVELYNEQFF.